One T cell receptor beta chain is described in this entry. The method was immunoSEQ multiplex PCR; TCRdb's version includes in-frame clones alone and lacks a portion of them. The data show roughly 250,000 clones, with roughly 90% seen just once and 2.1% held by the top ten. In germline, CDR1 is PRHDT, CDR2 FYEKMQ (reference sequence). V dropped 0 bases and J dropped 2 bases, with 7 bases sitting between them. This CDR3 comprises 14 residues. This sample was taken from a study of blood T cell repertoires in COVID-19. Study information: There were acute and convalescent COVID-19 samples, and they came from the United States, Italy and Spain. T cells, B-cell-depleted T cells, or PBMCs supplied cDNA or gDNA.

This receptor was identified in a woman aged 40 to 50 who had recovered from COVID-19. The specimen sequenced was peripheral blood. The chain combines TRBV13 with TRBJ2-5; a possible D gene is TRBD2 (5 bases). CDR3: CASSLGGAQETQYF. As DNA, the CDR3 is TGTGCCAGCAGCTTAGGGGGAGCACAAGAGACCCAGTACTTC.